This T cell receptor (beta chain) was captured in a study of read filtering for tumor transcriptome and immune sequencing. Study-level results: Correlation between methods rose after single-read clonotypes were removed.

This clonotype was observed at least ten times. The antigen is unknown. Molecular barcoded adaptors covering alpha/delta and beta/gamma chains were used on approximately 400 ng RNA. Via MiXCR, TCRdb re-called the reads, giving one row per CDR3 protein. The sample yields 93,000 or so distinct CDR3 sequences, 20% to 25% seen once. V lost 5 bases and J lost 3, with 4 bases in between. The CDR3 loop spans 11 amino acids. The sequence derives from a donor aged 40 or over with multiple myeloma. The sequenced sample consisted of a population of CD138-negative cells sorted from bone marrow. The chain employs TRBV12-3 or TRBV12-4 and TRBJ1-1, with D hard to call. CDR3 bases: TGTGCCAGCAGTAAAGACACTGAAGCTTTCTTT. Protein: CASSKDTEAFF.